The 20 T cell receptor beta chains below all came from one sample that was sequenced in a study of OX40 agonist ivuxolimab in advanced cancers. The method was immunoSEQ multiplex PCR; TCRdb's version includes in-frame clones alone and lacks a portion of them. The sample shows over 50,000 clones, around four fifths of them seen only once. The source was CD4+ or CD8+ T cells sorted from blood, collected in a trial of the OX40 agonist ivuxolimab. These receptors all come from an adult with an advanced solid tumor such as melanoma, head and neck, liver or kidney cancer.

This clone was seen once. V gene TRBV5-6 combines with J gene TRBJ2-3; D ambiguous. The germline CDR1 and CDR2 sequences are SGHDT and YYEEEE. The CDR3 has 13 amino acids. V lost 0 bases and J lost 1, with 3 bases in between. The CDR3 here is CASSLDGTDTQYF. In DNA, the CDR3 is TGTGCCAGCAGCTTGGACGGCACAGATACGCAGTATTTT.

The CDR3 DNA sequence: TGCAGTGCTAGCAGCAATCAGCCCCAGCATTTT. It codes for CSASSNQPQHF. V is TRBV20-1 and J is TRBJ1-5, with D unresolved. Trimming removed 3 bases from V and 1 base from J, with 1 base in between. Germline V gene lookup returns CDR1 DFQATT and CDR2 SNEGSKA (reference sequence). There are 11 residues in the CDR3.

The chain combines TRBV30 with TRBJ1-1; D is unclear. This CDR3 has 13 residues. The germline V and J ends were trimmed by 1 base and 4 bases, with 10 bases remaining between them. The germline gives CDR1 GTSNPN, CDR2 SVGIG (reference sequence). The CDR3 loop is CAWSGKVLTEAFF. The CDR3 nucleotides read TGTGCCTGGAGTGGTAAAGTACTCACTGAAGCTTTCTTT.

In its sample, this clone was seen a few times. The chain joins TRBV7-9 to TRBJ2-2, with D perhaps TRBD1 (5 bases). Germline V CDR1 and CDR2: SEHNR, FQNEAQ (reference sequence). V gave up 5 bases and J gave up 4 bases, with 14 bases separating them. The CDR3 runs to 15 residues. The CDR3 DNA is TGTGCCAGCAGCGTAGGGGTGGGGTTCACCGGGGAGCTGTTTTTT. Translating it yields CASSVGVGFTGELFF.

This chain joins TRBV19 and TRBJ1-2, with D possibly being TRBD1 (6 bases). V dropped 8 bases and J dropped 4 bases, with 11 bases sitting between them. Per germline, CDR1 LNHDA and CDR2 SQIVND (reference sequence). The CDR3 has 12 residues. CDR3 in amino acids: CASGQLFYGYTF. The CDR3 DNA reads TGTGCCAGTGGACAGCTTTTCTATGGCTACACCTTC.

Relative to its sample, this clone is medium-sized. Other nucleotide sequences in the sample specify the same CDR3. The gene calls are TRBV6-1 and TRBJ2-3; 12 positions match TRBD2. From germline, CDR1 is MNHNS and CDR2 SASEGT. The CDR3 is 14 amino acids. J gave up 3 bases and V 5 bases, and 0 bases lay outside the gene matches. CDR3 DNA: TGTGCCAGCAGTCTAGCGGGGGGGACAGATACGCAGTATTTT. Encoded protein: CASSLAGGTDTQYF.

The genes are TRBV20-1 and TRBJ2-7; a weak D match, TRBD1 (6 bases). Looked up from germline, CDR1 is DFQATT and CDR2 is SNEGSKA (reference sequence). V gave up 4 bases and J gave up 5 bases, with 9 bases separating them. CDR3 length equals 11 residues. The CDR3 bases are TGCAGTGCTAAACAGGGTAACGAGCAGTACTTC. Protein: CSAKQGNEQYF.

About this clone itself: An end of the junction differs from the germline gene, which may be a read error. V gene TRBV11-3 combines with J gene TRBJ2-1; 9 positions agree with TRBD1. This CDR3 region has 12 residues. Germline CDR1 is SGHNT and CDR2 is YENEEA. The CDR3 region has the DNA TGTGCCAGCAGAAACAGCGGGACAGGGCTGATCTTC. Amino acid sequence: CASRNSGTGLIF.

This clone occurred once. The chain joins TRBV10-3 to TRBJ2-7; 10 nucleotides align to TRBD2. The CDR3 spans 15 residues. The V segment lost 6 bases and the J segment 6 bases; nucleotides outside the gene matches: 11. Germline V gene sequence: CDR1 ENHRY, CDR2 SYGVKD. CDR3 sequence: CAISSLLAGVAEQYF. The CDR3 DNA reads TGTGCCATCAGCTCACTTCTAGCGGGGGTTGCCGAGCAGTACTTC.

The chain links TRBV7-8 to TRBJ2-2; D remains unclear. V was trimmed by 3 bases and J by 3 bases, leaving 20 bases between them. Germline V CDR1 and CDR2: SGHVS, FQNEAQ. This CDR3 has 18 residues. CDR3: CASSFPVFRTSDTGELFF. The DNA for the CDR3 is TGTGCCAGCAGCTTTCCAGTGTTTCGGACCTCGGACACCGGGGAGCTGTTTTTT.

The rearrangement uses TRBV19 and TRBJ1-2; D perhaps matches TRBD1 (5 bases). V lost 3 bases and J 2 bases, leaving 10 bases between the germline ends. The length of the CDR3 is 14 residues. CDR1 is LNHDA and CDR2 is SQIVND in the germline V gene (reference sequence). CDR3 sequence reads: CASSITGDNYGYTF. As DNA, the CDR3 is TGTGCCAGTAGTATCACGGGGGACAACTATGGCTACACCTTC.

In its sample, this clone was seen once. The J gene is TRBJ1-1, the V gene TRBV7-8; unclear D gene. The germline gives CDR1 SGHVS, CDR2 FQNEAQ. There are 12 residues in the CDR3. V was clipped by 5 bases and J by 2 bases, with 6 bases between them. The CDR3 DNA reads as TGTGCCAGCAGCCCCATTAACACTGAAGCTTTCTTT. This translates into CASSPINTEAFF.

The rearrangement uses TRBV7-8 and TRBJ1-6; TRBD1 agrees at 7 bases. Looked up from germline, CDR1 is SGHVS and CDR2 is FQNEAQ. V lost 4 bases to trimming and J lost 7 bases; unmatched junction nucleotides: 7. The CDR3 covers 15 residues. CDR3 DNA sequence: TGTGCCAGCAGCTACCAGACAGGGCGCAATTCACCCCTCCACTTT. It is translated as CASSYQTGRNSPLHF.

This chain connects TRBV28 to TRBJ2-6, with 10 bases identical to TRBD1. CDR3 size: 18 residues. The germline V gene has CDR1 MDHEN and CDR2 SYDVKM. The V segment lost 5 bases and the J segment 0 bases; nucleotides outside the gene matches: 7. The CDR3 sequence is CASSPPTGGISGANVLTF. The CDR3 DNA reads TGTGCCAGCAGTCCCCCGACAGGGGGCATCTCTGGGGCCAACGTCCTGACTTTC.

This clone was observed a handful of times. The J gene is TRBJ2-7, the V gene TRBV4-1; D may be TRBD1 or TRBD2 (5 bases each). Germline values: CDR1 MGHRA, CDR2 YSYEKL. The CDR3 covers 19 residues. V lost 2 bases, J lost 0 bases, and 23 bases lay in between. DNA of the CDR3: TGCGCCAGCAGCCAACAATCCGGGGTGGGGCCCGACGGCTCCTACGAGCAGTACTTC. Its protein is CASSQQSGVGPDGSYEQYF.

V usage is TRBV27 and J usage is TRBJ1-1; D possibly corresponds to TRBD1 (6 bases). Trimming took off 6 bases at V and 4 bases at J, with 18 bases between the two ends. Germline assignment: CDR1 MNHEY and CDR2 SMNVEV (reference sequence). The length of the CDR3 is 15 residues. CDR3 sequence: CASRRSDRLSTEAFF. Here the CDR3 DNA reads TGTGCCAGCAGACGAAGCGACAGGTTGAGCACTGAAGCTTTCTTT.

The chain carries TRBV30 and TRBJ1-5; D is unclear. Per the germline V gene, CDR1 is GTSNPN and CDR2 is SVGIG (reference sequence). The CDR3 is 14 residues long. With 1 base removed from V and 0 bases from J, the gap between germline ends came to 7 bases. The CDR3, as DNA: TGTGCCTGGAGTGGGGCGGATAGCAATCAGCCCCAGCATTTT. Encoded protein: CAWSGADSNQPQHF. Looking up the rest from reference TRBV30 and TRBJ1-5 gives the full variable domain: SQTIHQWPATLVQPVGSPLSLECTVEGTSNPNLYWYRQAAGRGLQLLFYSVGIGQISSEVPQNLSASRPQDRQFILSSKKLLLSDSGFYLCAWSGADSNQPQHFGDGTRLSIL.

The chain employs TRBV30 and TRBJ1-6; tentatively, D is TRBD1 (5 bases). Germline CDR1 and CDR2: GTSNPN and SVGIG (reference sequence). Trimming took 2 bases from V and 5 from J, leaving 13 bases between them. CDR3 length equals 15 residues. The CDR3 spells CAWSLGTANNSPLHF. The DNA of the CDR3 is TGTGCCTGGAGTTTAGGGACGGCCAATAATTCACCCCTCCACTTT.

The CDR3 loop is CASSIGGRNTGELFF. CDR3 coding DNA: TGTGCCAGTAGTATCGGGGGGCGGAACACCGGGGAGCTGTTTTTT. The J gene is TRBJ2-2, the V gene TRBV19; perhaps TRBD2 as D (7 bases). Germline CDR1 is LNHDA and CDR2 is SQIVND (reference sequence). Trimming took off 3 bases at V and 1 base at J, with 9 bases between the two ends. This CDR3 region has 15 residues.

V gene TRBV11-2 combines with J gene TRBJ1-6, with unresolved D. Trimming left V 3 bases short and J 3 bases short, with 9 bases between. This CDR3 has 15 residues. Germline V lookup: CDR1 SGHAT, CDR2 FQNNGV. This chain's CDR3 is CASSFRGDYNSPLHF. CDR3 DNA: TGTGCCAGCAGCTTCAGAGGTGACTATAATTCACCCCTCCACTTT.